The clone carrying this TCR beta chain came up many times. Its target is unknown. This specimen belongs to a study of blood T cells in healthy people across ages. Study-wide results and limits: Strongly correlated with naive T cell percentage was TCR beta diversity.

A second PCR of roughly 7 to 11 cycles used a sample-barcoded 5' primer and a J-beta primer mix. Each cDNA molecule was tagged by a template-switch adaptor that had 12 random nucleotides. At least 2.5 million CDR3-containing paired-end reads were obtained per sample. Using its own MiXCR run on the 5' RACE reads, TCRdb lists one record per CDR3 protein. This table holds over 550,000 distinct CDR3 sequences, about 28% found once. The TCR originated in a woman of 80 years or more in good health. Sequencing was carried out using blood.

CDR3 in amino acids: CASSSRPGSYNEQFF. CDR3 bases: TGTGCCAGCAGCTCCCGCCCGGGCAGCTACAATGAGCAGTTCTTC. V and J are TRBV7-3 and TRBJ2-1; no clear D. Trimming shortened V by 4 bases and J by 3 bases, and 13 bases separated the two germline ends. Germline loops: CDR1 SGHTA, CDR2 FQGTGA. The CDR3 totals 15 residues.